These T cell receptor beta chains were read from a single sample in a study of blood T cell repertoires in COVID-19. Assay used: immunoSEQ multiplex PCR; TCRdb lists only in-frame clones, some missing. In the table there are approximately 70,000 clones, 70% to 90% of which are singletons. Sequences were obtained from peripheral blood. All receptors come from a man between 70 and 80 years old with active COVID-19. Each CDR3 is given with its conserved first and last residue. The D gene is left open where the match is weak. Expanded clones get a size class; other rows say once, few or many, or leave the size out.

J | length | D | size | V | CDR3 | DNA
TRBJ2-7 | 13 | . | . | TRBV9 | CASSVGLAYEQYF | TGTGCCAGCAGCGTAGGGCTAGCCTACGAGCAGTACTTC
TRBJ1-2 | 14 | . | . | TRBV5-1 | CASSSVGGADGYTF | TGCGCCAGCAGCTCCGTCGGGGGGGCAGATGGCTACACCTTC
TRBJ2-1 | 17 | TRBD2 | . | TRBV10-3 | CAISRGSSGSLGNEQFF | TGTGCCATCAGCCGGGGGAGTAGCGGGAGCTTGGGTAATGAGCAGTTCTTC
TRBJ2-5 | 14 | TRBD2 | . | TRBV18 | CASSPGTSSETQYF | TGTGCCAGCTCACCCGGGACTAGCTCAGAGACCCAGTACTTC
TRBJ2-7 | 14 | . | . | TRBV6-5 | CASRRGPDTGEQYF | TGTGCCAGCCGCCGGGGTCCCGACACGGGCGAGCAGTACTTC
TRBJ2-6 | 20 | TRBD1 | . | TRBV19 | CASSKGFWTGLRSGANVLTF | TGTGCCAGTAGTAAGGGGTTTTGGACAGGGCTTCGGTCTGGGGCCAACGTCCTGACTTTC
TRBJ2-1 | 14 | . | . | TRBV15 | CATSWATYGNEQFF | TGTGCCACATCATGGGCCACTTATGGGAATGAGCAGTTCTTC
TRBJ2-7 | 17 | TRBD1 | few | TRBV24-1 | CATPPPVPGQAPYEQYF | TGTGCCACCCCTCCCCCAGTCCCCGGACAGGCACCATACGAGCAGTACTTC
TRBJ1-2 | 12 | . | few | TRBV5-4 | CASSPGGSGYTF | TGTGCCAGCAGCCCGGGGGGGTCTGGCTACACCTTC
TRBJ2-7 | 12 | . | . | TRBV25-1 | CASSLGPHEQYF | TGTGCCAGCAGTCTGGGGCCCCACGAGCAGTACTTC
TRBJ2-1 | 14 | TRBD1 | few | TRBV6-2/TRBV6-3 | CASSRQGSYNEQFF | TGTGCCAGCAGCCGACAGGGCTCCTACAATGAGCAGTTCTTC
TRBJ1-5 | 13 | TRBD1 | . | TRBV28 | CASRAPGGPPQHF | TGTGCCAGCAGGGCCCCAGGGGGGCCGCCCCAGCATTTT
TRBJ1-6 | 14 | . | once | TRBV18 | CASSPRDNNSPLHF | TGTGCCAGCTCACCCCGGGACAATAATTCACCCCTCCACTTT
TRBJ2-5 | 13 | . | . | TRBV24-1 | CATSGQHQETQYF | TGTGCCACCAGTGGACAGCACCAAGAGACCCAGTACTTC
TRBJ2-5 | 13 | . | . | TRBV27 | CASGPAGQETQYF | TGTGCCAGTGGCCCCGCGGGGCAAGAGACCCAGTACTTC
TRBJ1-3 | 15 | . | . | TRBV9 | CASSVGSPSGNTIYF | TGTGCCAGCAGCGTGGGCAGTCCGTCTGGAAACACCATATATTTT
TRBJ2-1 | 16 | TRBD2 | . | TRBV4-1 | CASSQPLAGAHREQFF | TGCGCCAGCAGCCAACCCCTAGCGGGAGCCCACCGTGAGCAGTTCTTC
TRBJ1-2 | 14 | TRBD1 | . | TRBV6-5 | CASSYSGDSYGYTF | TGTGCCAGCAGTTACTCGGGGGACAGCTATGGCTACACCTTC
TRBJ2-3 | 16 | TRBD2 | . | TRBV4-1 | CASSPRVSGGGDTQYF | TGCGCCAGCAGCCCCCGGGTTAGCGGGGGGGGAGATACGCAGTATTTT
TRBJ2-7 | 15 | TRBD2 | . | TRBV28 | CASSLWAGGGDEQYF | TGTGCCAGCAGTTTATGGGCGGGGGGCGGCGACGAGCAGTACTTC
TRBJ1-3 | 11 | . | . | TRBV19 | CASSQGNTIYF | TGTGCCAGTAGCCAGGGAAACACCATATATTTT
TRBJ2-5 | 14 | . | . | TRBV9 | CASSVGVARETQYF | TGTGCCAGCAGCGTAGGGGTAGCTCGGGAGACCCAGTACTTC
TRBJ2-1 | 15 | TRBD1 | once | TRBV7-9 | CASSHAGQGSYEQFF | TGTGCCAGCAGTCACGCGGGACAGGGAAGCTATGAGCAGTTCTTC
TRBJ1-2 | 14 | . | . | TRBV7-3 | CASSLSSESDGYTF | TGTGCCAGCAGCTTAAGTTCGGAGTCGGATGGCTACACCTTC
TRBJ2-2 | 15 | TRBD1 | . | TRBV7-3 | CASSLNQGQDGELFF | TGTGCCAGCAGCTTAAACCAGGGACAGGACGGGGAGCTGTTTTTT
TRBJ1-2 | 14 | TRBD1 | few | TRBV7-9 | CASSPRTGRYGYTF | TGTGCCAGCAGCCCGCGGACAGGCCGCTATGGCTACACCTTC
TRBJ2-3 | 15 | TRBD2 | . | TRBV6-2/TRBV6-3 | CASTPLGGGTDTQYF | TGTGCCAGCACCCCCCTGGGGGGGGGCACAGATACGCAGTATTTT
TRBJ1-6 | 18 | TRBD1 | . | TRBV19 | CASSIDVGTGGYNSPLHF | TGTGCCAGTAGTATAGACGTGGGGACAGGGGGTTACAATTCACCCCTCCACTTT
TRBJ2-7 | 15 | . | . | TRBV27 | CASSATPHRASEQYF | TGTGCCAGCAGTGCAACCCCCCACAGGGCTTCGGAGCAGTACTTC
TRBJ2-2 | 14 | . | . | TRBV7-8 | CASRPGGPTGELFF | TGTGCCAGCAGACCCGGAGGGCCCACCGGGGAGCTGTTTTTT
TRBJ2-2 | 16 | TRBD2 | . | TRBV18 | CASSPRLASNTGELFF | TGTGCCAGCTCCCCTAGACTAGCCTCGAACACCGGGGAGCTGTTTTTT
TRBJ2-3 | 14 | . | once | TRBV5-1 | CASSLGLATDTQYF | TGCGCCAGCAGCTTGGGGTTAGCGACAGATACGCAGTATTTT
TRBJ2-5 | 14 | TRBD2 | . | TRBV2 | CASTEGGGPETQYF | TGTGCCAGCACTGAGGGCGGGGGGCCAGAGACCCAGTACTTC
TRBJ1-2 | 15 | . | . | TRBV19 | CASSISQTTWDGYTF | TGTGCCAGTAGTATATCCCAAACTACCTGGGATGGCTACACCTTC
TRBJ2-1 | 15 | . | . | TRBV7-6 | CASSSNRGGYNEQFF | TGTGCCAGCAGCAGCAACAGGGGGGGGTACAATGAGCAGTTCTTC
TRBJ2-7 | 18 | TRBD2 | . | TRBV4-1 | CASSHPGTSGRHSYEQYF | TGCGCCAGCAGCCACCCCGGGACTAGCGGTAGACACTCCTACGAGCAGTACTTC
TRBJ1-6 | 16 | . | . | TRBV4-1 | CPPSRLGGGRNSPLHF | TGCCCCCCCAGCCGCCTGGGGGGAGGAAGAAATTCACCCCTCCACTTT
TRBJ1-5 | 14 | . | . | TRBV14 | CASSQAGQTQPQHF | TGTGCCAGCAGCCAGGCCGGACAGACGCAGCCCCAGCATTTT
TRBJ2-1 | 15 | TRBD2 | . | TRBV28 | CASSTGLAGYNEQFF | TGTGCCAGCAGCACGGGACTAGCGGGCTACAATGAGCAGTTCTTC
TRBJ1-6 | 14 | . | . | TRBV5-1 | CASSLVTDNSPLHF | TGCGCCAGCAGCTTGGTAACAGATAATTCACCCCTCCACTTT
TRBJ1-2 | 13 | . | . | TRBV18 | CASSPGQTYGYTF | TGTGCCAGCTCACCAGGGCAGACGTATGGCTACACCTTC
TRBJ2-7 | 18 | TRBD1 | . | TRBV3-1/TRBV3-2 | CASSQDGITGGKPYEQYF | TGTGCCAGCAGCCAAGATGGGATAACAGGGGGGAAACCCTACGAGCAGTACTTC